This TCR beta chain was recovered during a study of blood T cell repertoires in COVID-19. At the level of the study: Spain, Italy and the United States supplied samples that represented acute and convalescent COVID-19.

Here immunoSEQ multiplex PCR was the method, and the copy in TCRdb shows in-frame clones only, minus some. This sample has 65,000 to 85,000 clones, with 88% found just once. Trimming pared 5 bases from V and 2 bases from J, leaving 15 bases between. The CDR3 covers 15 residues. Germline CDR1 reads SGDLS; CDR2 reads YYNGEE. The V call is TRBV9, the J call TRBJ2-3, with TRBD2 as a possible D gene (7 bases). Sequenced material: peripheral blood. The source is a human donor in a cohort sampled during active COVID-19. Here the CDR3 DNA reads TGTGCCAGCAGGAGGGGGAGCGGGGACACAGATACGCAGTATTTT. This codes for CASRRGSGDTDTQYF.